This T cell receptor beta chain originates from a study of T-cell reconstitution after alpha-beta-depleted transplantation in children. Preparation of the TCRbeta library was carried out with unique molecular identifiers. TCRdb re-derived calls from the PCR reads in MiXCR, one entry per CDR3 protein. In the table there are about 300,000 distinct CDR3 sequences, around 7.3% of which are singletons. This clonotype appeared many times. What it recognizes is unknown. The CDR3 is made up of 16 amino acids. V was clipped by 2 bases and J by 0 bases, with 12 bases between them. Germline assignment: CDR1 SGDLS and CDR2 YYNGEE. Study-wide findings and caveats: Among T cells one year after transplant, newly produced cells accounted for most counts and diversity.

The sample here was peripheral blood, taken 360 days after TCRalphabeta/CD19-depleted stem cell transplant. This sequence joins TRBV9 and TRBJ1-3; D gene unclear. The TCR comes from a female patient between 2 and 15 years old who had a stem cell transplant for Fanconi anemia, so the T cells may come from the graft donor. The CDR3 DNA sequence: TGTGCCAGCAGCGTTATGGACCGCAGCTCTGGAAACACCATATATTTT. This encodes CASSVMDRSSGNTIYF.